These 3 T cell receptor beta chains came from one sample sequenced in a study of blood T cells in healthy people across ages (dated by TCRdb to about 2015). The library relied on 5' RACE. TCRdb records Illumina HiSeq 2500 as the sequencer. A second PCR of roughly 6 to 12 cycles was performed with a sample-barcoded 5' primer and a J-beta primer mix. The public sequencing data were trimmed at Q25 with fastp and processed into clonotypes with MiXCR by TCRdb, which kept only in-frame beta chains. Each entry is one CDR3 protein sequence, shown with its most common DNA and genes. The sample table records roughly 1,000,000 distinct CDR3 sequences; about 25% of these occur just once. Approximately 0.7% of the sample is in the top ten clones. These records were also assigned to another study, of T cells of mothers and their children.

The sequenced sample consisted of blood. The receptor set was obtained from a girl aged 2 to 9 in good health.

This clonotype was found a few times. V gene TRBV20-1 combines with J gene TRBJ2-7; TRBD2 matches at 8 bases. J was trimmed by 5 bases and V by 6 bases; bases with no gene match: 9. This CDR3 is built from 13 residues. Germline V gene lookup returns CDR1 DFQATT and CDR2 SNEGSKA (reference sequence). CDR3 sequence (DNA): TGCAGTGCCCGCGGGGGGCTGGTCGACGAGCAGTACTTC. Translating gives CSARGGLVDEQYF.

This chain connects TRBV4-2 to TRBJ2-1, with 12 positions matching TRBD1. Germline CDR1 reads LGHNA; CDR2 reads YNFKEQ. The CDR3 has 15 amino acids. J was trimmed by 7 bases and V by 3 bases; bases with no gene match: 4. The CDR3 DNA reads TGTGCCAGCAGCCATGGGACAGGGGGCGGGAATGAGCAGTTCTTC. It translates to CASSHGTGGGNEQFF.

A few counts support this clonotype. The chain joins TRBV14 to TRBJ1-2, with TRBD1 as a possible D gene (6 bases). The V end was cut by 5 bases, the J end by 8 bases, with 21 bases between. The CDR3 totals 15 residues. The germline gives CDR1 SGHDN, CDR2 FVKESK. The CDR3 DNA sequence: TGTGCCAGCAGCAGCCTGGCGGGGACAAAGGAAGGCTACACCTTC. Its translation: CASSSLAGTKEGYTF.